This is a list of T cell receptor beta chains from one sample in a study of Tregs in tolerant kidney transplant recipients. Profiling relied on immunoSEQ multiplex PCR, and the TCRdb table lists in-frame clones only, not all of them. The sample carries some 66,000 clones, roughly 92% recorded once. The specimen comprised CD8+ T cells from blood, sampled before the transplant. These receptors originate from a human donor who received a combined kidney and bone marrow transplant. The CDR3 runs from the conserved cysteine through the conserved F or W. The D gene is left open where the match is weak. For some rows the clone size is stated as once, few or many, or as a class when expanded; others skip it.

>TRBV28|NA|TRBJ1-1|few
TGTGCCAGCAGCCCTGGACAGCCTGAAGCTTTCTTT
CASSPGQPEAFF
>TRBV6-1|TRBD1|TRBJ1-2|NA
TGTGCCATGCGGGACAGCTATGGCTACACCTTC
CAMRDSYGYTF
>TRBV2|NA|TRBJ1-5|NA
TGTGCCAGCAGTGATTCCACGGCCGAGGGTCAGCCCCAGCATTTT
CASSDSTAEGQPQHF
>TRBV9|NA|TRBJ1-3|NA
TGTGCCAGCAGTCTTTCTCTCTTCTCTGGAAACACCATATATTTT
CASSLSLFSGNTIYF
>TRBV13|NA|TRBJ2-7|NA
TGTGCCAGCAGCTTGGATGCGGGCCCCGCGGGGGAGCAGTACTTC
CASSLDAGPAGEQYF
>TRBV4-1|TRBD2|TRBJ2-1|NA
TGCGCCAGCAGCCTGGGACTAGTTAGGTTTTTTGAGCAGTTCTTC
CASSLGLVRFFEQFF
>TRBV27|NA|TRBJ2-1|once
TGTGCCAGCAGTTTGGGGCTAAAGGATGAGCAGTTCTTC
CASSLGLKDEQFF
>TRBV4-3|NA|TRBJ2-1|NA
TGCGCCAGCAGCCAAGACCCGGATGAGCAGTTCTTC
CASSQDPDEQFF
>TRBV9|NA|TRBJ2-2|few
TGTGCCAGCAGCGTAGCCCGACACGGAACGAACACCGGGGAGCTGTTTTTT
CASSVARHGTNTGELFF
>TRBV6-1|TRBD1|TRBJ1-2|NA
TGCGCCAGTAGACAGGGGATTGATGGCTACACCTTC
CASRQGIDGYTF
>TRBV7-8|NA|TRBJ2-3|NA
TGTGCCAGCAGCTCGAAACTAATAGGTATTATAGATACGCAGTATTTT
CASSSKLIGIIDTQYF
>TRBV13|TRBD2|TRBJ2-1|NA
TGTGCCAGCAGCTTTAGGACTAGCAGCAATGAGCAGTTCTTC
CASSFRTSSNEQFF
>TRBV4-1|NA|TRBJ1-2|NA
TGCGCCAGCAGCCAAACCGGACAGAACTATGGCTACACCTTC
CASSQTGQNYGYTF
>TRBV7-9|TRBD2|TRBJ2-3|NA
TGTGCCAGCAGCTACGGTGCGGGGGTTACAGATACGCAGTATTTT
CASSYGAGVTDTQYF
>TRBV18|NA|TRBJ1-4|NA
TGTGCCAGCTCACCCGAGACAGGAAAGGACGATGAAAAACTGTTTTTT
CASSPETGKDDEKLFF
>TRBV18|TRBD1|TRBJ1-1|NA
TGTGCCAGCTCACCAGGGCTCAACAAAGGGGGCGAGGAAGCTTTCTTT
CASSPGLNKGGEEAFF
>TRBV5-1|NA|TRBJ2-7|NA
TGCGCCAGCAGCTTGGCGTTATCAGGAGGGTGGCAGTACTTC
CASSLALSGGWQYF
>TRBV19|TRBD1|TRBJ2-7|NA
TGTGCCAGTAGTATAAGCCTCGGACAGGCCTACGAGCAGTACTTC
CASSISLGQAYEQYF
>TRBV13|NA|TRBJ1-5|once
TGTGCCAGCAGCTTAGGGCGAGGCAATCAGCCCCAGCATTTT
CASSLGRGNQPQHF
>TRBV6-5|TRBD2|TRBJ2-7|NA
TGTGCCAGCAGCCCCTCGGGGGGCTCCTACGAGCAGTACTTC
CASSPSGGSYEQYF
>TRBV4-3|TRBD1|TRBJ2-7|NA
TGCGCCAGCAGCCCCTTATTAAGACAGGGCAGCCCCTACGAGCAGTACTTC
CASSPLLRQGSPYEQYF
>TRBV4-2|NA|TRBJ2-2|NA
TGTGCCAGCAGCCAAGGAAGGACATCCTGGCTGTTTTTT
CASSQGRTSWLFF
>TRBV5-1|NA|TRBJ2-1|NA
TGCGCCAGCAGTAAAGGGGTTTCGTTGAATGAGCAGTTCTTC
CASSKGVSLNEQFF
>TRBV7-9|TRBD2|TRBJ2-7|once
TGTGCCAGCAGCTTAGGACTAGCGGCACCCTACGAGCAGTACTTC
CASSLGLAAPYEQYF
>TRBV11-2|NA|TRBJ2-5|NA
TGTGCCAGCAGCTTAGACCGAGAGACCCAGTACTTC
CASSLDRETQYF
>TRBV9|TRBD2|TRBJ2-1|NA
TGTGCCAGCAGCGCAGGACTAGCGGGGGGGCGACCTGTCAATGAGCAGTTCTTC
CASSAGLAGGRPVNEQFF
>TRBV28|NA|TRBJ1-5|NA
TGTGCCAGCAGTTTCGGGGGGACGAGTCAGCCCCAGCATTTT
CASSFGGTSQPQHF
>TRBV7-8|TRBD2|TRBJ2-1|NA
TGTGCCAGCAGCCCCACCCTCGGAGCGGGGCCCGATAGGGATGAGCAGTTCTTC
CASSPTLGAGPDRDEQFF